The 13 T cell receptor beta chains below all came from one sample that was sequenced in a study of T cell responses to AZD1222 COVID-19 vaccine. Method: immunoSEQ multiplex PCR; TCRdb's copy keeps in-frame clones and lacks some. Of 150,000 or so clones listed, 86% are singletons. Sequences were derived from peripheral blood, sampled on day 0 of MenACWY control vaccination. The source is an adult in good health.

The genes are TRBV28 and TRBJ1-2, with D possibly matching TRBD1 (6 bases). Germline V gene lookup returns CDR1 MDHEN and CDR2 SYDVKM. The CDR3 has 13 amino acids. V was cut by 2 bases and J by 7 bases, with 11 bases left in between. The CDR3 spells CASSLQGRRGYTF. The CDR3 DNA reads TGTGCCAGCAGTTTACAGGGGCGGCGTGGCTACACCTTC.

This clone came up once. This sequence joins TRBV29-1 and TRBJ1-4, with 8 bases identical to TRBD1. The J segment lost 10 bases and the V segment lost 3 bases, leaving 7 bases of the junction unmatched. Germline CDR1 SQVTM, CDR2 ANQGSEA. The CDR3 consists of 13 residues. CDR3 in amino acids: CSVDTGGLGKLFF. Here the CDR3 DNA reads TGCAGCGTTGACACAGGGGGATTGGGAAAACTGTTTTTT.

The chain carries TRBV9 and TRBJ1-2, with 8 bases matching TRBD1. Germline CDR1 and CDR2: SGDLS and YYNGEE. Unmatched junction bases numbered 7, after V lost 4 bases and J lost 8 bases. The CDR3 has 13 amino acids. CDR3: CASSPGTGGGYTF. CDR3 bases: TGTGCCAGCAGCCCAGGGACAGGTGGCGGCTACACCTTC.

This clone was seen more than once but under ten times. The J gene is TRBJ2-1, the V gene TRBV5-8; 7 nucleotides agree with TRBD1. V trimming: 3 bases; J trimming: 1 base; junction bases outside the gene matches: 4. This CDR3 is built from 15 residues. Germline V CDR1 and CDR2: SGHTS, YDEGEE. CDR3 DNA sequence: TGTGCCAGCAGCTCCGGGACAGCATCCTACAATGAGCAGTTCTTC. Amino acids: CASSSGTASYNEQFF.

This rearrangement joins TRBV6-5 to TRBJ2-2; no definite D call. The CDR3 covers 14 residues. Germline loops: CDR1 MNHEY, CDR2 SVGAGI. V lost 9 bases and J lost 0, with 11 bases in between. The CDR3 region is CASKQFANTGELFF. In DNA, the CDR3 is TGTGCCAGTAAACAGTTCGCGAACACCGGGGAGCTGTTTTTT.

The chain couples TRBV6-5 to TRBJ2-4, with D possibly TRBD1 on 7 matching bases. The germline V gene has CDR1 MNHEY and CDR2 SVGAGI. The length of the CDR3 is 15 residues. Trimming removed 8 bases from V and 2 bases from J, with 16 bases in between. The chain's CDR3 is CASYSPGGSKNIQYF. CDR3 nucleotide sequence: TGTGCCAGCTATTCTCCAGGGGGGTCCAAAAACATTCAGTACTTC.

This clone is a singleton in its sample. The chain combines TRBV7-2 with TRBJ1-1, with 10 bases lining up with TRBD1. The germline gives CDR1 SGHTA, CDR2 FQGNSA. The CDR3 length is 15 residues. V lost 1 base, J lost 4 bases, and 3 bases stayed unmatched. The chain's CDR3 is CASSLGGTGVTEAFF. Here the CDR3 DNA reads TGTGCCAGCAGCTTAGGTGGGACAGGGGTCACTGAAGCTTTCTTT.

This chain uses TRBV2 with TRBJ1-1; the D is unclear. CDR1 and CDR2 (germline): SNHLY, FYNNEI. This CDR3 contains 14 residues. V lost 10 bases to trimming and J lost 1 base, with 16 bases between them. The CDR3: CATSLDGRNTEAFF. In DNA, the CDR3 is TGTGCCACCTCCTTGGACGGACGGAACACTGAAGCTTTCTTT.

This clone has a single count. V usage is TRBV5-6 and J usage is TRBJ2-3; 7 bases are a match to TRBD1. The trim removed 0 bases at V and 2 bases at J, leaving 6 bases unmatched. The CDR3 length is 16 residues. The germline gives CDR1 SGHDT, CDR2 YYEEEE. The CDR3, as DNA: TGTGCCAGCAGCTTGGGCGGACAGGACTTCACAGATACGCAGTATTTT. Its protein is CASSLGGQDFTDTQYF.

V gene TRBV5-1 combines with J gene TRBJ2-2; TRBD1 is a possible D gene (5 bases). The V gene lost 1 base and the J gene lost 0 bases, with 10 bases spanning the gap. CDR1 is SGHRS, CDR2 YFSETQ, per germline. This CDR3 is built from 16 residues. The CDR3 coding sequence is TGCGCCAGCAGCTTGCTCAGGGCCGCGAACACCGGGGAGCTGTTTTTT. Its translation is CASSLLRAANTGELFF.

This chain connects TRBV28 to TRBJ1-3, with D unresolved. Trimming took off 3 bases at V and 0 bases at J, with 15 bases between the two ends. This CDR3 has 17 residues. Per the germline V gene, CDR1 is MDHEN and CDR2 is SYDVKM. CDR3 bases: TGTGCCAGCAGTTTTAGCCTACTCCCGAGCTCTGGAAACACCATATATTTT. Its protein product is CASSFSLLPSSGNTIYF.

The chain's CDR3 is CASSLGPEEKLFF. The CDR3 bases are TGTGCCAGCAGCCTCGGGCCTGAGGAAAAACTGTTTTTT. The gene calls are TRBV11-3 and TRBJ1-4; D unresolved. V dropped 5 bases and J dropped 8 bases, with 12 bases sitting between them. The CDR3 has 13 amino acids. CDR1 SGHNT and CDR2 YENEEA come from the germline V gene.

This rearrangement joins TRBV2 to TRBJ2-3, with TRBD2 identical over 8 bases. The CDR3 is made up of 15 amino acids. Germline V gene lookup returns CDR1 SNHLY and CDR2 FYNNEI. After removal of 6 bases from V and 0 bases from J, the junction contained 5 bases not matched to a gene. This chain's CDR3 is CASSKRGSSTDTQYF. In DNA, the CDR3 is TGTGCCAGCAGCAAGCGGGGGTCCAGCACAGATACGCAGTATTTT. Based on the CDR3 plus reference TRBV2 and TRBJ2-3, the full variable domain is EPEVTQTPSHQVTQMGQEVILRCVPISNHLYFYWYRQILGQKVEFLVSFYNNEISEKSEIFDDQFSVERPDGSNFTLKIRSTKLEDSAMYFCASSKRGSSTDTQYFGPGTRLTVL.